This T cell receptor (beta chain) appears in the sequencing data of a study of cytomegalovirus exposure and HLA in healthy donors. As for the study in general: When about 400 donors were genotyped, about 81% of them were found to fall in the Caucasian-associated ancestry cluster.

It was with 60 Vbeta and 13 Jbeta primers that the PCR ran. Measured with immunoSEQ multiplex PCR; TCRdb has only the in-frame clones, and not every one. The data show around 130,000 clones, around three quarters seen once. The CDR3 consists of 15 residues. V lost 4 bases to trimming and J lost 0 bases, with 14 bases between them. The germline CDR1 and CDR2 sequences are SGHDT and YYEEEE. The chain recombines TRBV5-6 with TRBJ2-7; weak D call: TRBD1 (6 bases). The sequenced material came from PBMCs. This clonotype was obtained from a man in his thirties or forties in good health and CMV-seronegative. CDR3 in amino acids: CASSVVPGVSYEQYF. The DNA of the CDR3 is TGTGCCAGCAGCGTGGTACCAGGGGTCTCCTACGAGCAGTACTTC.